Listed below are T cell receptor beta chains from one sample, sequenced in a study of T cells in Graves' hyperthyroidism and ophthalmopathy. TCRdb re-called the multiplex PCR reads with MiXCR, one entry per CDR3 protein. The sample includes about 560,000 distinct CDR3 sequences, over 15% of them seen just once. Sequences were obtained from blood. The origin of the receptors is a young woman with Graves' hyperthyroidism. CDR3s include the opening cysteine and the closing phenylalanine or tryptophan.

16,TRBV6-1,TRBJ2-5,CASSDPRPSGKETQYF
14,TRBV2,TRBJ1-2,CASSGPGTPYGYTF
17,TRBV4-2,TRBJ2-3,CASSQDLAGMGTDTQYF
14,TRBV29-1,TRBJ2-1,CSVPYRSSYNEQFF
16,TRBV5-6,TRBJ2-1,CASSGGPGGSYNEQFF
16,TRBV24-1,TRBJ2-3,CATSDQTGVGTDTQYF
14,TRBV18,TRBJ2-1,CASAMGGDYNEQFF
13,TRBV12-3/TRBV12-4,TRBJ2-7,CASRRTGRYEQYF
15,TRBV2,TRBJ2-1,CASSEAGQPYNEQFF
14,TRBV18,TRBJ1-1,CASSPESLNTEAFF
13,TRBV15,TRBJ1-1,CATSVTGATEAFF
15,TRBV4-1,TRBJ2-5,CASSHGVGPQETQYF
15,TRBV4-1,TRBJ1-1,CASSPRQGINAEAFF
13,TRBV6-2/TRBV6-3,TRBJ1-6,CASSYKENSPLHF
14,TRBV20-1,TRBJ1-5,CSATDTGGGQPQHF
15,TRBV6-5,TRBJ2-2,CASSYSRTYTGELFF
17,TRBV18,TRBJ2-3,CASSLQSTAASTDTQYF
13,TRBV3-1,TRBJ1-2,CASSQLMGYGYTF
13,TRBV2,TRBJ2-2,CASLGLRTGELFF
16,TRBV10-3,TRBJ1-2,CAISESRGTGGYGYTF
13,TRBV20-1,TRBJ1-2,CSASPGVYYGYTF
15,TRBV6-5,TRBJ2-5,CASSYGTSDLETQYF
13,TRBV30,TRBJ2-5,CAWARGAWGTQYF
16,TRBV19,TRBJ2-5,CASSIATGGRQETQYF
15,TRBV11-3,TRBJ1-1,CASSLGSGRLSEAFF
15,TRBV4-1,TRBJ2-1,CASSQDPIGGREQFF
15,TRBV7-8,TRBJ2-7,CASSSTGRISYEQYF
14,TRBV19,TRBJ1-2,CASSIGQGQGGYTF
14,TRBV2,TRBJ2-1,CASYGLGIYNEQFF
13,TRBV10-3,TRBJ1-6,CAIRPRANSPLHF
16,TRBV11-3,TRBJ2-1,CASSLEGSGAYNEQFF
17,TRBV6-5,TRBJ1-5,CASSYGLGHPLNQPQHF
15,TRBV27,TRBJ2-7,CASSALAGGTYEQYF
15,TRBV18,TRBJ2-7,CASSPSHPGAYEQYF
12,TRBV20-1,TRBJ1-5,CSAGQGTQPQHF
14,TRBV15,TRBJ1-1,CATSRAIEGPEAFF